The rows below give T cell receptor beta chains drawn from one sample of a study of blood T cell repertoires in COVID-19. Some clones are missing from TCRdb's copy, which holds only in-frame ones; the method was immunoSEQ multiplex PCR. Of around 160,000 clones in the sample, roughly 88% were seen once. Material: PBMCs or T cells enriched from blood (not recorded which). All receptors derive from a woman in her 30s with acute COVID-19. Both conserved end residues are part of each CDR3. Each record gives: D gene, clone size, J gene, V gene, CDR3 DNA, CDR3 protein. D genes are given only for firm matches. Size tells how often a clone was seen (once, few, many) or the class of an expanded clone, and some rows leave it out.

TRBD1,once,TRBJ1-1,TRBV28,TGTGCCAGCAGTCCGACAGGGGAGAACACTGAAGCTTTCTTT,CASSPTGENTEAFF
TRBD1,.,TRBJ2-7,TRBV7-9,TGTGCCAGCAGCCAGAGGGGGCGTCGGTACTTC,CASSQRGRRYF
TRBD2,.,TRBJ2-1,TRBV28,TGTGCCAGCAGGCCAGGACTAGCGGGTTACAATGAGCAGTTCTTC,CASRPGLAGYNEQFF
TRBD2,.,TRBJ2-7,TRBV5-5,TGTGCCAGCAGCTTCGGACTAGCGGGAACCGAGCAGTACTTC,CASSFGLAGTEQYF
TRBD1,.,TRBJ1-1,TRBV2,TGTGCCAACCGACAGGGTTTGAACACTGAAGCTTTCTTT,CANRQGLNTEAFF
.,.,TRBJ1-6,TRBV2,TGTGCCAGCACAGGGGTGTCACCCCTCCACTTT,CASTGVSPLHF
TRBD2,.,TRBJ2-1,TRBV2,TGTGCCAGCAGCGGACTAGCGGGAGGGTATAATGAGCAGTTCTTC,CASSGLAGGYNEQFF
TRBD2,.,TRBJ2-3,TRBV7-2,TGTGCCAGCAGCGCCCTACGTGCGGGAGGGGTGTTTGATACGCAGTATTTT,CASSALRAGGVFDTQYF
.,many,TRBJ1-4,TRBV3-1/TRBV3-2,TGTGCCAGCAGCCAAGTGCCGGAGACCAACGATAATGAAAAACTGTTTTTT,CASSQVPETNDNEKLFF
TRBD1,.,TRBJ2-1,TRBV5-3,TGTGCCAGAAGCTTGATGACCCAGGGGGACAATGAGCAGTTCTTC,CARSLMTQGDNEQFF
TRBD1,.,TRBJ2-1,TRBV6-2/TRBV6-3,TGTGCCAGCAGTTACGGGACAGGGGGCTCCCCTAGCGGATACAATGAGCAGTTCTTC,CASSYGTGGSPSGYNEQFF
TRBD2,.,TRBJ2-2,TRBV6-4,TGTGCCAGCAGTGAACTAGCGGGAGAGATCGGGGAGCTGTTTTTT,CASSELAGEIGELFF
TRBD2,once,TRBJ2-7,TRBV28,TGTGCCAGCAGTTTATATGGGGAGGGCTGGGCCTACGAGCAGTACTTC,CASSLYGEGWAYEQYF
.,.,TRBJ2-1,TRBV5-1,TGCGCCAGCAGCTTGGGAGAGGAGCAGTTCTTC,CASSLGEEQFF
.,.,TRBJ2-1,TRBV20-1,TGCAGTGCTAGTGGACGCCCAAGCGGGTTGGATGAGCAGTTCTTC,CSASGRPSGLDEQFF
.,.,TRBJ1-2,TRBV27,TGTGCCAGCAGCAGACTTGAAGACTATGGCTACACCTTC,CASSRLEDYGYTF
.,once,TRBJ1-2,TRBV10-3,TGTGCCATCAGTTACGCTCCGGGACAAGTGTCTAACTATGGCTACACCTTC,CAISYAPGQVSNYGYTF
.,.,TRBJ1-2,TRBV19,TGTGCCAGTAAAACTCGGCAGGCGCTAAACTATGGCTACACCTTC,CASKTRQALNYGYTF
TRBD1,.,TRBJ1-2,TRBV10-3,TGTGCCATCAGTGGTGGGGGGACAGGGGGCGACTATGGCTACACCTTC,CAISGGGTGGDYGYTF
TRBD2,.,TRBJ2-1,TRBV27,TGTGCCAGCAGGGTTGGCGGGGGGATGGGGCAGTTCTTC,CASRVGGGMGQFF
TRBD2,few,TRBJ2-7,TRBV5-1,TGCGCCAGCAGCTACATGACTAGCGGGAGCTACGAGCAGTACTTC,CASSYMTSGSYEQYF
.,.,TRBJ1-5,TRBV27,TGTGCCAGCAGTTGGGGCGGTTCCCAGCCCCAGCATTTT,CASSWGGSQPQHF
.,once,TRBJ2-6,TRBV25-1,TGTGCCAGCAGTCGCTCAGGGGCCGGCTCTGGGGCCAACGTCCTGACTTTC,CASSRSGAGSGANVLTF
TRBD2,.,TRBJ2-1,TRBV11-3,TGTGCCAGCAGCTTAGACGGGGCTAGCGGAAACAATGAGCAGTTCTTC,CASSLDGASGNNEQFF
TRBD2,.,TRBJ2-5,TRBV11-1,TGTGCCAGCAGCTTATTCCCGGGGGGAGGAGAGACCCAGTACTTC,CASSLFPGGGETQYF